This TCR beta chain was sequenced for a study of cytomegalovirus exposure and HLA in healthy donors. Study-wide points: In a later analysis, a missense DCLRE1C variant was linked to TCR beta V- and J-gene trimming. Compared with the roughly 670-donor mean, an Asian-associated ancestry cluster reportedly had fewer N-insertions, according to a later analysis.

The V gene end was trimmed by 3 bases and the J gene end by 8 bases; junction bases not matched to a gene: 7. Germline V CDR1 and CDR2: LNHNV, YYDKDF (reference sequence). This CDR3 has 14 residues. To note about this clone: Its antigen remains unknown.

Researchers ran the PCR with 60 Vbeta and 13 Jbeta primers. Repertoires were generated with immunoSEQ multiplex PCR, while TCRdb's copy carries only in-frame clones and drops some. The repertoire has under 300,000 clones, approximately 84% of them found once; the top ten carry roughly 2%. V and J are TRBV15 and TRBJ1-2; 9 bases agree with TRBD1. This clonotype was sampled from a woman in her forties in good health and CMV-seropositive. The sample taken for sequencing was PBMCs. The DNA of the CDR3 is TGTGCCACCAGCAGCCGGGACAGGGCGAAAGGCTACACCTTC. Protein product: CATSSRDRAKGYTF.